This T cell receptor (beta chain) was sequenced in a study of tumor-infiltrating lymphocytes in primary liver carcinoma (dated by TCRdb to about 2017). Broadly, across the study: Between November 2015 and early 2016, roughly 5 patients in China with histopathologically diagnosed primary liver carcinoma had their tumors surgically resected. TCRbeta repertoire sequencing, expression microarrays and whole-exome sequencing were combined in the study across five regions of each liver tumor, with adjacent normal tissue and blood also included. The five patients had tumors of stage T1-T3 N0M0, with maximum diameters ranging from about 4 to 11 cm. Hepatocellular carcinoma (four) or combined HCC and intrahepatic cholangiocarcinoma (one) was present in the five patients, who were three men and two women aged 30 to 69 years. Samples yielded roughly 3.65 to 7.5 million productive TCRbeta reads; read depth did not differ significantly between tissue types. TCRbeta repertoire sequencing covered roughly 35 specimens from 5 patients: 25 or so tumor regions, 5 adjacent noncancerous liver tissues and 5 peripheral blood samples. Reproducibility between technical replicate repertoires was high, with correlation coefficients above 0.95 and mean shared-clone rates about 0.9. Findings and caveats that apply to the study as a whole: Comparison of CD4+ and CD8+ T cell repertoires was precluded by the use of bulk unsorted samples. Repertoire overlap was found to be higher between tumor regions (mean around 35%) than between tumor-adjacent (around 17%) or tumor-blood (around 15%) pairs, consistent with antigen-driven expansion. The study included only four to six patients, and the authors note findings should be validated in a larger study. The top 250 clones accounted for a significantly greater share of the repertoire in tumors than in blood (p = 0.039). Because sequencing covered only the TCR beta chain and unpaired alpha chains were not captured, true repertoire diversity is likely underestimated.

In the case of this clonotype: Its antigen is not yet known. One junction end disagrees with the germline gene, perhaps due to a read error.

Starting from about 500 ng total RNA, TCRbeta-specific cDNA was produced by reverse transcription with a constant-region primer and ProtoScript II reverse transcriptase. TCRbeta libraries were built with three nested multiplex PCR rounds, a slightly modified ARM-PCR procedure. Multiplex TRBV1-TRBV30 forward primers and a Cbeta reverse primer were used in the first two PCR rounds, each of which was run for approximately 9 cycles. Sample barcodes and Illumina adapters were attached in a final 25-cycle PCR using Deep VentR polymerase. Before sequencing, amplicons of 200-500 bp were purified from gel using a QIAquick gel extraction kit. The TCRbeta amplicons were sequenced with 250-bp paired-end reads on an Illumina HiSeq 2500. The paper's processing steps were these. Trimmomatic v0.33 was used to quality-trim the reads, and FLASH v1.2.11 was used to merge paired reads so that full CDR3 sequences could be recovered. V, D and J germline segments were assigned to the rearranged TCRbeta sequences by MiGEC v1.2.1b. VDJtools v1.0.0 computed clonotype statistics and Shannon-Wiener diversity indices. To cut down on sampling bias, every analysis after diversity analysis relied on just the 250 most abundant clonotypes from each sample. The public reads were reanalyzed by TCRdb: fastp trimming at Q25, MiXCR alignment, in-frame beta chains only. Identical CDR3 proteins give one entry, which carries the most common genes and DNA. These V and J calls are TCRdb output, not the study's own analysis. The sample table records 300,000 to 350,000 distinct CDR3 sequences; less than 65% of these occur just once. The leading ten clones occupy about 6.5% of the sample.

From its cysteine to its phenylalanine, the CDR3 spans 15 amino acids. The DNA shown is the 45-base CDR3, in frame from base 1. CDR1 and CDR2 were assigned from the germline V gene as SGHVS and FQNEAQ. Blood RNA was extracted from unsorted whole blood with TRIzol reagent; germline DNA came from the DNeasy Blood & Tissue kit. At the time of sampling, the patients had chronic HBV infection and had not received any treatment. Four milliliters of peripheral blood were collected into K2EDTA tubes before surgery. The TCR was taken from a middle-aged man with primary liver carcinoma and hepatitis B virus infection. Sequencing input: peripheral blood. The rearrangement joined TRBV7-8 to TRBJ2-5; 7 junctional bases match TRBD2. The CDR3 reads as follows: CVSGAAGLPQETQYF. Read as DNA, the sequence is TGTGTCAGCGGGGCAGCGGGCCTACCCCAAGAGACCCAGTACTTC. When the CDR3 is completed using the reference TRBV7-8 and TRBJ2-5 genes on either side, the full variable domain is GAGVSQSPRYKVAKRGQDVALRCDPISGHVSLFWYQQALGQGPEFLTYFQNEAQLDKSGLPSDRFFAERPEGSVSTLKIQRTQQEDSAVYLCVSGAAGLPQETQYFGPGTRLLVL.